This T cell receptor beta chain was observed in a study of beta chain features in type 1 diabetes. Study-level information: All of the samples together had some 110 million sorted cells examined. Regarding the study as a whole: Within the patient group, naive, central memory and Treg TCRB repertoires appeared more similar to each other than within healthy donors. People with Type 1 diabetes carried modestly yet significantly shorter TCRB CDR3s in all four CD4+ subsets.

As every portion of the isolated RNA was reverse transcribed, the sequencing read expressed TCRB transcripts. The read count averaged around 4 million across naive, central memory and regulatory T cell samples. This table comes from immunoSEQ multiplex PCR, and its TCRdb copy is limited to in-frame clones, with some not included. The repertoire includes under 250,000 clones, about 15% of them detected once, and about 0.018% sits in the top ten. Worth noting for this clone: As yet, its antigen is unknown.

Each of the CD4+ naive, central memory, regulatory and stem cell-like memory populations was sorted via CD45RO/CCR7/CD25/CD127/CD95/CD27. Germline assignment: CDR1 MNHEY and CDR2 SVGAGI. CDR3 length: 14 residues. V gave up 8 bases and J gave up 5 bases, with 18 bases separating them. The rearrangement links TRBV6-5 to TRBJ1-2; tentatively, D is TRBD1 (6 bases). Sequencing used naive CD4+ T cells from blood. The sequence was obtained from a man between 25 and 39 years old with type 1 diabetes. CDR3 sequence reads: CASLGRGHTYGYTF. CDR3 DNA sequence: TGTGCCAGCTTAGGACGGGGACATACTTATGGCTACACCTTC.